A selection of T cell receptor beta chains follows, all from one sample in a study of blood T cell repertoires in COVID-19. The protocol was immunoSEQ multiplex PCR, while the TCRdb copy is restricted to in-frame clones and leaves out a portion. The data contain roughly 230,000 clones, around four fifths of them singletons. Sequenced input: peripheral blood. These receptors were taken from a woman of 80 years or more with COVID-19, enrolled during active disease. Both conserved end residues are part of each CDR3. The D gene is left open where the match is weak. Clone size is not always given. Where it is, it says once, few, many or a class for expanded clones.

J | D | size | V | CDR3 | DNA
TRBJ2-1 | TRBD1 | - | TRBV16 | CASSHDDRDNEQFF | TGTGCCAGCAGCCACGATGACAGGGACAATGAGCAGTTCTTC
TRBJ1-1 | TRBD1 | - | TRBV24-1 | CATSGSQGAAFF | TGTGCCACCAGTGGTTCTCAGGGGGCAGCTTTCTTT
TRBJ2-2 | - | few | TRBV3-1/TRBV3-2 | CASSLATGELFF | TGTGCCAGCAGCCTAGCCACCGGGGAGCTGTTTTTT
TRBJ1-1 | TRBD1 | few | TRBV6-5 | CASATGTVRPEAFF | TGTGCCAGCGCCACCGGGACAGTAAGGCCTGAAGCTTTCTTT
TRBJ2-5 | - | - | TRBV5-1 | CASSFGQSQETQYF | TGCGCCAGCAGCTTCGGACAGAGCCAAGAGACCCAGTACTTC
TRBJ1-1 | - | - | TRBV3-1/TRBV3-2 | CASSQGGSSSEAFF | TGTGCCAGCAGCCAAGGGGGCAGTTCCTCCGAAGCTTTCTTT
TRBJ1-5 | - | - | TRBV30 | CAWSVNQGRNQPQHF | TGTGCCTGGAGTGTCAATCAGGGAAGAAATCAGCCCCAGCATTTT
TRBJ2-1 | - | - | TRBV14 | CASSRGLNNEQFF | TGTGCCAGCAGCCGTGGACTAAACAATGAGCAGTTCTTC
TRBJ2-2 | - | - | TRBV29-1 | CSVGPGSNTGELFF | TGCAGCGTAGGACCGGGATCGAACACCGGGGAGCTGTTTTTT
TRBJ1-5 | - | - | TRBV6-5 | CASSPGIANQPQHF | TGTGCCAGCAGTCCAGGGATCGCCAATCAGCCCCAGCATTTT
TRBJ2-2 | TRBD1 | - | TRBV5-1 | CASSWTGSDTGELFF | TGCGCCAGCAGCTGGACAGGGTCGGACACCGGGGAGCTGTTTTTT
TRBJ1-4 | - | - | TRBV7-9 | CASSHREQGNEKLFF | TGTGCCAGCAGCCATAGGGAACAGGGTAATGAAAAACTGTTTTTT
TRBJ1-1 | TRBD1 | - | TRBV3-1/TRBV3-2 | CASSAADRGRFKEAFF | TGTGCCAGCAGCGCCGCGGACAGGGGGCGTTTTAAGGAAGCTTTCTTT
TRBJ1-1 | TRBD1 | - | TRBV2 | CASLGQGDTEAFF | TGTGCCAGCCTAGGACAGGGTGACACTGAAGCTTTCTTT
TRBJ2-1 | TRBD2 | - | TRBV7-3 | CASSWDYSSYNEQFF | TGTGCCAGCAGCTGGGACTATAGTTCCTACAATGAGCAGTTCTTC
TRBJ1-2 | TRBD1 | - | TRBV27 | CASSLKAGGNYGYTF | TGTGCCAGCAGTTTAAAGGCAGGGGGTAACTATGGCTACACCTTC
TRBJ2-7 | TRBD1 | - | TRBV5-6 | CASSFSNRGEQYF | TGTGCCAGCAGCTTTTCGAACAGGGGGGAGCAGTACTTC
TRBJ1-3 | - | - | TRBV27 | CASSLSATTGRSGNTIYF | TGTGCCAGCAGTTTATCGGCGACGACAGGCCGCTCTGGAAACACCATATATTTT
TRBJ2-3 | - | - | TRBV5-4 | CASSLGLLAGDTQYF | TGTGCCAGCAGCTTGGGACTCCTGGCTGGAGATACGCAGTATTTT
TRBJ1-2 | - | - | TRBV7-2 | CASSPQGNYGYTF | TGTGCCAGCAGCCCACAGGGCAACTATGGCTACACCTTC
TRBJ2-4 | - | - | TRBV3-1/TRBV3-2 | CASTSGATKNIQYF | TGTGCCAGCACCTCAGGGGCCACCAAAAACATTCAGTACTTC
TRBJ1-2 | TRBD1 | - | TRBV5-6 | CASSADRGGSYYGYTF | TGTGCCAGCAGCGCGGACAGGGGGGGATCTTACTATGGCTACACCTTC
TRBJ1-2 | - | - | TRBV29-1 | CSVEVTAGYGYTF | TGCAGCGTTGAAGTCACCGCGGGCTATGGCTACACCTTC
TRBJ1-6 | TRBD1 | - | TRBV5-1 | CASSQAGQGVSPLHF | TGCGCCAGCAGCCAAGCAGGACAGGGTGTCTCACCCCTCCACTTT
TRBJ2-5 | TRBD2 | - | TRBV2 | CASRTSGRGTQYF | TGTGCCAGCCGAACTAGCGGCCGGGGGACCCAGTACTTC
TRBJ1-2 | - | - | TRBV5-6 | CASSAVLVDGYTF | TGTGCCAGCAGCGCCGTACTAGTTGATGGCTACACCTTC
TRBJ1-5 | TRBD1 | - | TRBV2 | CASSGTGLSNQPQHF | TGTGCCAGCAGTGGGACAGGGTTGAGCAATCAGCCCCAGCATTTT
TRBJ2-2 | TRBD2 | - | TRBV7-3 | CASSLKAGGTANTGELFF | TGTGCCAGCAGCTTAAAGGCGGGAGGGACAGCAAACACCGGGGAGCTGTTTTTT
TRBJ1-4 | - | once | TRBV19 | CASSTGTNNEKLFF | TGTGCCAGTAGTACCGGGACAAATAATGAAAAACTGTTTTTT
TRBJ1-6 | - | - | TRBV5-8 | CASIPRIVADNSPLHF | TGTGCCAGCATCCCCAGAATCGTCGCGGATAATTCACCCCTCCACTTT
TRBJ2-7 | - | few | TRBV3-1/TRBV3-2 | CASSPSTYEQYF | TGTGCCAGCAGCCCTTCTACCTACGAGCAGTACTTC
TRBJ1-2 | - | - | TRBV11-1 | CASSFSDRSYGYTF | TGTGCCAGCAGCTTTTCAGACAGGTCGTATGGCTACACCTTC
TRBJ2-1 | TRBD2 | - | TRBV30 | CAWSSRTSGGFLSYNEQFF | TGTGCCTGGAGTTCGAGGACTAGCGGGGGGTTCCTCTCCTACAATGAGCAGTTCTTC
TRBJ2-2 | - | - | TRBV7-3 | CASSLLQGGAGELFF | TGTGCCAGCAGCCTACTCCAGGGAGGCGCCGGGGAGCTGTTTTTT
TRBJ2-7 | - | - | TRBV7-2 | CASSPGSTPYEQYF | TGTGCCAGCAGCCCCGGGAGTACCCCCTACGAGCAGTACTTC
TRBJ1-5 | - | few | TRBV19 | CASSPEGRGQPQHF | TGTGCCAGTAGTCCAGAGGGCAGGGGACAGCCCCAGCATTTT
TRBJ2-4 | - | - | TRBV5-4 | CASSLVQPGGKNIQYF | TGTGCCAGCAGCTTGGTCCAACCCGGAGGCAAAAACATTCAGTACTTC
TRBJ2-3 | TRBD2 | - | TRBV7-2 | CASSLAGGASTDTQYF | TGTGCCAGCAGCTTAGCCGGGGGGGCGAGCACAGATACGCAGTATTTT
TRBJ1-6 | - | - | TRBV28 | CASIQGFNSPLHF | TGTGCCAGCATCCAGGGTTTTAATTCACCCCTCCACTTT
TRBJ1-2 | - | - | TRBV6-2/TRBV6-3 | CASSSTGYYGYTF | TGTGCCAGCAGCTCCACAGGGTACTATGGCTACACCTTC
TRBJ1-2 | - | - | TRBV7-8 | CASSPPGRAGDGYTF | TGTGCCAGCAGCCCTCCCGGGCGGGCAGGGGACGGCTACACCTTC
TRBJ2-7 | - | - | TRBV19 | CASSIRTAFYEQYF | TGTGCCAGTAGTATAAGGACAGCCTTCTACGAGCAGTACTTC
TRBJ2-2 | - | - | TRBV28 | CASSLSSAGSTGELFF | TGTGCCAGCAGTTTATCCTCGGCGGGATCTACCGGGGAGCTGTTTTTT
TRBJ2-1 | - | - | TRBV9 | CASSVVDLPNNEQFF | TGTGCCAGCAGCGTAGTAGATCTCCCCAACAATGAGCAGTTCTTC
TRBJ2-5 | TRBD2 | - | TRBV3-1/TRBV3-2 | CASSQGPTSGGQETQYF | TGTGCCAGCAGCCAAGGCCCGACTAGCGGGGGGCAAGAGACCCAGTACTTC
TRBJ1-3 | - | - | TRBV7-8 | CASSSQGNTIYF | TGTGCCAGCAGCTCCCAGGGAAACACCATATATTTT
TRBJ2-1 | TRBD2 | once | TRBV4-2 | CASSQGLAGVNEQFF | TGTGCCAGCAGCCAGGGACTAGCGGGGGTCAATGAGCAGTTCTTC
TRBJ2-5 | TRBD2 | - | TRBV18 | CASSLNPGLAIQETQYF | TGTGCCAGCTCACTTAATCCGGGACTAGCGATTCAAGAGACCCAGTACTTC
TRBJ1-1 | - | - | TRBV27 | CASSLSLDTEAFF | TGTGCCAGCAGCCTCTCCCTCGACACTGAAGCTTTCTTT
TRBJ2-5 | - | - | TRBV10-3 | CAISESNSGETQYF | TGTGCCATCAGTGAGTCGAACTCAGGAGAGACCCAGTACTTC
TRBJ2-7 | TRBD1 | - | TRBV7-7 | CASSPGQAYSYEQYF | TGTGCCAGCAGCCCCGGACAGGCTTACTCCTACGAGCAGTACTTC
TRBJ2-1 | TRBD2 | - | TRBV15 | CATSRGRLAGGNNEQFF | TGTGCCACCAGCAGAGGTCGACTAGCGGGGGGCAACAATGAGCAGTTCTTC
TRBJ2-2 | TRBD2 | - | TRBV5-1 | CASSSTLGTSLTGELFF | TGCGCCAGCAGCTCCACCCTTGGGACTAGCCTTACCGGGGAGCTGTTTTTT
TRBJ1-2 | - | once | TRBV10-3 | CAISEGEKGYTF | TGTGCCATCAGTGAGGGAGAAAAGGGCTACACCTTC
TRBJ1-2 | TRBD1 | - | TRBV7-2 | CASSPDRGYGYTF | TGTGCCAGCAGCCCAGACAGGGGTTATGGCTACACCTTC